Ten or more counts support the clone carrying this TCR beta chain. This sample is part of a study of T cells after yellow fever vaccination. A single record per CDR3 protein comes from TCRdb applying MiXCR to the 5' RACE reads. This sample has tens of thousands of distinct CDR3 sequences, with around 7% found just once. This CDR3 comprises 19 residues. Unmatched junction bases numbered 8, after V lost 1 base and J lost 0 bases. CDR1 and CDR2 (germline): SGHAT, FQDESV (reference sequence). The sample in question was CD8+ T cells sorted from PBMCs, obtained around 45 days after the first yellow fever vaccination. This receptor was taken from a man younger than 35 who received the YFV17D yellow fever vaccine. The rearrangement joins TRBV11-1 to TRBJ2-4, with TRBD2 matching 11 bases. The chain's CDR3 is CASSLVASGGHLAKNIQYF. As DNA, the CDR3 is TGTGCCAGCAGCTTAGTGGCTAGCGGGGGGCATCTAGCCAAAAACATTCAGTACTTC.